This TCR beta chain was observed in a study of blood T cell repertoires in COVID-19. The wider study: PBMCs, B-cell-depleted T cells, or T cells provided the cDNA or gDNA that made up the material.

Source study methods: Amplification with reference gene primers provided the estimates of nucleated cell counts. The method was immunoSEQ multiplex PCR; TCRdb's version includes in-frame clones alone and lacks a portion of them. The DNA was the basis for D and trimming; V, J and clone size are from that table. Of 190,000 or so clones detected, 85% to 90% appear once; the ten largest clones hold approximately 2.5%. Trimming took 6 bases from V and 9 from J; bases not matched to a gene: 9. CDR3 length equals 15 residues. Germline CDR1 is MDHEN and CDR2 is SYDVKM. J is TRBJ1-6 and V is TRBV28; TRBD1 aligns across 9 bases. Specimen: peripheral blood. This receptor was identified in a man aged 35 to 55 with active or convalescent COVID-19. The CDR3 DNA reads TGTGCCAGCAGCCCCCCGGGACAGGGATTTTCACCCCTCCACTTT. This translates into CASSPPGQGFSPLHF.